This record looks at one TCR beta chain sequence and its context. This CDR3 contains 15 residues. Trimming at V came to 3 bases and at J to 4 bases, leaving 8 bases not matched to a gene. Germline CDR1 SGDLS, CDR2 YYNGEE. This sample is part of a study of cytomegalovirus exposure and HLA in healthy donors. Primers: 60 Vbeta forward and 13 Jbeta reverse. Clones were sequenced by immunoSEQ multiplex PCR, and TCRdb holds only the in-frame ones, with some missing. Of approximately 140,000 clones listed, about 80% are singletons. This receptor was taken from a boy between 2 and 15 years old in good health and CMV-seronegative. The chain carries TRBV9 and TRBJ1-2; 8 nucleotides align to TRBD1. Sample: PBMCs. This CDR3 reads CASSGSGGAGYGYTF. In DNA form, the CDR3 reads TGTGCCAGCAGCGGATCAGGGGGCGCCGGCTATGGCTACACCTTC.